The source of this TCR beta chain is a study of resident and recirculating memory T cells in vitiligo. Study context: Samples were epidermis from two lesional and two nonlesional sites, plus PBMCs.

Trimming at V came to 2 bases and at J to 6 bases, leaving 7 bases not matched to a gene. The CDR3 has 15 residues. Per germline, CDR1 SGHRS and CDR2 YFSETQ. Clones were sequenced by immunoSEQ multiplex PCR, and TCRdb holds only the in-frame ones, with some missing. The sample lists around 40,000 clones, about nine tenths occurring once. Sample: blood. This chain joins TRBV5-1 and TRBJ2-1; TRBD2 agrees at 8 bases. This clonotype was sampled from a male donor with vitiligo. The CDR3 reads CASSFGVAGINEQFF. The CDR3 DNA is TGCGCCAGCAGCTTCGGAGTAGCGGGGATCAATGAGCAGTTCTTC.